The entry below describes one T cell receptor (beta chain). No antigen is known for it. The sample belongs to a study of CD8 T cells in ankylosing spondylitis. Molecular-barcoded quantitative 5'-RACE produced these TCR beta libraries. TCRdb fed the 5' RACE reads into MiXCR, producing one record per CDR3 protein. The sample lists 750,000 to 850,000 distinct CDR3 sequences, roughly 12% occurring once. Study conclusions and caveats: Past studies reported some motif variants in reactive arthritis synovial fluid and blood. The study identified a TCR beta motif of about eight highly homologous variants that appeared characteristic of ankylosing spondylitis blood.

Sequencing was performed on blood, either unsorted or a sorted T cell fraction (not recorded which). The sequence was obtained from a male donor with ankylosing spondylitis.

The CDR3 DNA reads as TGCGCCAGCAGCCAAGGAGGTAGCGAGGGCACAGATACGCAGTATTTT. Its translation: CASSQGGSEGTDTQYF. V is TRBV4-3 and J is TRBJ2-3; tentatively, D is TRBD2 (5 bases). CDR1 is LGHNA and CDR2 is YSLEER in the germline V gene. V lost 1 base and J 1 base, leaving 12 bases between the germline ends. The CDR3 runs to 16 residues.